Listed here is a single T cell receptor (beta chain). This sample is part of a study of technical replicates of blood from several donors. Generated by immunoSEQ multiplex PCR, the TCRdb table keeps only in-frame clones and is missing some. The sample shows about 61,000 clones, 95% to 98% of them seen only once. The CDR3 sequence is 18 residues long. The source of this sequence is a human donor in good health. Sequenced material: T cells isolated from PBMCs. The V call is TRBV12-2, the J call TRBJ2-7; the table's D call, TRBD2, was not checked against the DNA. TRBV12-2 is a documented pseudogene. The DNA for the CDR3 is TGTGCAAGTCGCCCCAGATTAGTGGAGGCTGAAGGGAATGATGAGCAGTACTTC. Its translation is CASRPRLVEAEGNDEQYF.